Sequencing of this T cell receptor (beta chain) was carried out in a study of blood T cell repertoires in COVID-19. About the study: Collection of acute and convalescent COVID-19 samples took place in the United States, Italy and Spain. PBMCs, B-cell-depleted T cells, or T cells provided the cDNA or gDNA that made up the material.

Original data processing: Amplification from reference gene primers served as the basis for estimated nucleated cell counts. TCRdb keeps only in-frame clones here, not all; method: immunoSEQ multiplex PCR. That table supplies the V and J calls and clone size; D and trimming were determined from the DNA. Of 87,000 or so clones detected, roughly 87% appear once; the ten largest clones hold around 2.9%. The CDR3 spans 13 residues. J gave up 4 bases and V 10 bases, and 5 bases lay outside the gene matches. The chain recombines TRBV12-3 or TRBV12-4 with TRBJ2-2; 8 nucleotides line up with TRBD1. What was sequenced was peripheral blood. This receptor was obtained from a woman in her fifties or sixties with active or convalescent COVID-19. CDR3 loop: CAIQGALTGELFF. DNA of the CDR3: TGTGCCATCCAGGGGGCACTCACCGGGGAGCTGTTTTTT.